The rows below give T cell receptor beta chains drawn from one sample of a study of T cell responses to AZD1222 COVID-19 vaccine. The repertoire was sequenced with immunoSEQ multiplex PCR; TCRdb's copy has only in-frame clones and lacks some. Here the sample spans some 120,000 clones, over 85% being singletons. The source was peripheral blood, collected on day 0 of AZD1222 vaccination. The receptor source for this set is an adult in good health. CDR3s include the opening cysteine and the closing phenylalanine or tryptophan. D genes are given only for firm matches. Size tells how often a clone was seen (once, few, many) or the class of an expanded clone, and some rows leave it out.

CDR3aa: CATNGHSAGQPQHF
CDR3nt: TGTGCCACCAACGGTCACTCCGCCGGACAGCCCCAGCATTTT
j_gene: TRBJ1-5
abundance: NA
v_gene: TRBV10-3
d_gene: NA

CDR3aa: CSVRPDFDTQYF
CDR3nt: TGCAGCGTTCGACCAGATTTTGATACGCAGTATTTT
j_gene: TRBJ2-3
abundance: few
v_gene: TRBV29-1
d_gene: NA

CDR3aa: CASRGGSGGSTDTQYF
CDR3nt: TGTGCCAGCAGGGGTGGTAGCGGGGGAAGCACAGATACGCAGTATTTT
j_gene: TRBJ2-3
abundance: few
v_gene: TRBV2
d_gene: TRBD2

CDR3aa: CSVGTSGRGDTQYF
CDR3nt: TGCAGCGTTGGTACTAGCGGGAGAGGAGATACGCAGTATTTT
j_gene: TRBJ2-3
abundance: NA
v_gene: TRBV29-1
d_gene: TRBD2

CDR3aa: CASSLDRVRGDTQYF
CDR3nt: TGTGCCAGCAGTCTCGACAGGGTTCGCGGAGATACGCAGTATTTT
j_gene: TRBJ2-3
abundance: NA
v_gene: TRBV27
d_gene: TRBD1

CDR3aa: CASSLELNTEAFF
CDR3nt: TGTGCCAGCAGTTTAGAACTGAACACTGAAGCTTTCTTT
j_gene: TRBJ1-1
abundance: NA
v_gene: TRBV12-3/TRBV12-4
d_gene: NA

CDR3aa: CASGEIYGSTF
CDR3nt: TGTGCCTCTGGAGAGATCTATGGCTCCACCTTC
j_gene: TRBJ1-2
abundance: NA
v_gene: TRBV3-1/TRBV3-2
d_gene: NA

CDR3aa: CASSLGTSRSTDTQYF
CDR3nt: TGTGCCAGCAGCTTGGGGACTAGCAGGAGCACAGATACGCAGTATTTT
j_gene: TRBJ2-3
abundance: NA
v_gene: TRBV7-2
d_gene: TRBD2

CDR3aa: CASSPGITNQPQHF
CDR3nt: TGTGCCAGCTCACCAGGGATCACCAATCAGCCCCAGCATTTT
j_gene: TRBJ1-5
abundance: NA
v_gene: TRBV18
d_gene: NA

CDR3aa: CASSGTTGRPYEQYF
CDR3nt: TGCGCCAGCAGTGGGACGACAGGTCGGCCGTACGAGCAGTACTTC
j_gene: TRBJ2-7
abundance: NA
v_gene: TRBV5-1
d_gene: NA

CDR3aa: CASSASGDGNQPQHF
CDR3nt: TGTGCCAGTAGTGCCTCAGGGGACGGCAATCAGCCCCAGCATTTT
j_gene: TRBJ1-5
abundance: NA
v_gene: TRBV19
d_gene: NA

CDR3aa: CASLMGAKLGYYGYTF
CDR3nt: TGCGCCAGCCTTATGGGGGCAAAACTAGGCTACTATGGCTACACCTTC
j_gene: TRBJ1-2
abundance: NA
v_gene: TRBV10-2
d_gene: NA

CDR3aa: CASSRGGQPQHF
CDR3nt: TGTGCCAGCAGCCGGGGGGGGCAGCCCCAGCATTTT
j_gene: TRBJ1-5
abundance: NA
v_gene: TRBV3-1/TRBV3-2
d_gene: NA

CDR3aa: CASSQDRSQVGYTF
CDR3nt: TGTGCCAGCAGCCAAGATCGGAGTCAGGTTGGCTACACCTTC
j_gene: TRBJ1-2
abundance: NA
v_gene: TRBV3-1/TRBV3-2
d_gene: NA

CDR3aa: CASGQGLSSGANVLTF
CDR3nt: TGTGCCAGTGGCCAGGGGCTGAGCTCTGGGGCCAACGTCCTGACTTTC
j_gene: TRBJ2-6
abundance: NA
v_gene: TRBV19
d_gene: NA

CDR3aa: CAWSTGDTQYF
CDR3nt: TGTGCCTGGAGTACCGGAGATACGCAGTATTTT
j_gene: TRBJ2-3
abundance: NA
v_gene: TRBV30
d_gene: NA

CDR3aa: CASSEGAGPYGYTF
CDR3nt: TGTGCCAGCAGTGAAGGGGCAGGCCCCTATGGCTACACCTTC
j_gene: TRBJ1-2
abundance: NA
v_gene: TRBV6-1
d_gene: NA

CDR3aa: CASSRALTGNTGELFF
CDR3nt: TGTGCCAGCTCACGGGCCTTGACAGGGAACACCGGGGAGCTGTTTTTT
j_gene: TRBJ2-2
abundance: NA
v_gene: TRBV18
d_gene: NA

CDR3aa: CASSPTRGPYGYTF
CDR3nt: TGTGCCAGCAGCCCCACCCGGGGTCCCTATGGCTACACCTTC
j_gene: TRBJ1-2
abundance: NA
v_gene: TRBV14
d_gene: NA

CDR3aa: CASSDERYGANVLTF
CDR3nt: TGTGCCAGCAGTGATGAGAGGTATGGGGCCAACGTCCTGACTTTC
j_gene: TRBJ2-6
abundance: NA
v_gene: TRBV6-4
d_gene: NA

CDR3aa: CASSTGYSGTEAFF
CDR3nt: TGCGCCAGCAGCACAGGGTATTCGGGCACTGAAGCTTTCTTT
j_gene: TRBJ1-1
abundance: NA
v_gene: TRBV5-1
d_gene: NA

CDR3aa: CASSEPFGRGHTEAFF
CDR3nt: TGTGCCAGCAGTGAACCCTTTGGACGGGGCCACACTGAAGCTTTCTTT
j_gene: TRBJ1-1
abundance: NA
v_gene: TRBV6-1
d_gene: NA

CDR3aa: CASSLWGLGADTQYF
CDR3nt: TGCGCCAGCAGCTTGTGGGGACTGGGGGCAGATACGCAGTATTTT
j_gene: TRBJ2-3
abundance: NA
v_gene: TRBV5-1
d_gene: NA

CDR3aa: CASSRTWGTEAFF
CDR3nt: TGTGCCAGCAGCCGAACCTGGGGCACTGAAGCTTTCTTT
j_gene: TRBJ1-1
abundance: NA
v_gene: TRBV11-3
d_gene: NA

CDR3aa: CASSQDLVRLVSGELFF
CDR3nt: TGTGCCAGCAGCCAAGATCTGGTTAGGCTGGTTTCTGGGGAGCTGTTTTTT
j_gene: TRBJ2-2
abundance: NA
v_gene: TRBV3-1/TRBV3-2
d_gene: NA

CDR3aa: CASSSTSYTTRNTEAFF
CDR3nt: TGTGCCAGCAGCTCAACTTCATACACGACCCGAAACACTGAAGCTTTCTTT
j_gene: TRBJ1-1
abundance: NA
v_gene: TRBV11-3
d_gene: NA

CDR3aa: CASSFMSGGLNEQFF
CDR3nt: TGTGCCAGCAGCTTTATGAGCGGGGGGCTCAATGAGCAGTTCTTC
j_gene: TRBJ2-1
abundance: once
v_gene: TRBV7-2
d_gene: TRBD2

CDR3aa: CASSQVGTVISNYGYTF
CDR3nt: TGCGCCAGCAGCCAAGTAGGGACAGTTATTTCTAACTATGGCTACACCTTC
j_gene: TRBJ1-2
abundance: NA
v_gene: TRBV4-1
d_gene: TRBD1

CDR3aa: CAISSEESYGYTF
CDR3nt: TGTGCCATCAGCTCCGAGGAATCCTATGGCTACACCTTC
j_gene: TRBJ1-2
abundance: NA
v_gene: TRBV10-3
d_gene: NA

CDR3aa: CASSSRAWDSPLHF
CDR3nt: TGTGCCAGCAGTTCCAGGGCGTGGGATTCACCCCTCCACTTT
j_gene: TRBJ1-6
abundance: few
v_gene: TRBV6-5
d_gene: NA

CDR3aa: CASSLGTGRTQPQHF
CDR3nt: TGTGCCAGCAGCCTCGGGACAGGCAGGACTCAGCCCCAGCATTTT
j_gene: TRBJ1-5
abundance: NA
v_gene: TRBV7-9
d_gene: TRBD1

CDR3aa: CAIRTSGAPYNEQFF
CDR3nt: TGTGCCATCAGGACTAGCGGGGCCCCCTACAATGAGCAGTTCTTC
j_gene: TRBJ2-1
abundance: NA
v_gene: TRBV10-3
d_gene: TRBD2

CDR3aa: CAIRTDSGANVLTF
CDR3nt: TGTGCCATCAGAACTGACTCTGGGGCCAACGTCCTGACTTTC
j_gene: TRBJ2-6
abundance: once
v_gene: TRBV10-3
d_gene: NA

CDR3aa: CATSLSGEETQYF
CDR3nt: TGTGCCACCAGCCTCAGCGGGGAAGAGACCCAGTACTTC
j_gene: TRBJ2-5
abundance: NA
v_gene: TRBV12-5
d_gene: TRBD2

CDR3aa: CASSLEQVRTGELFF
CDR3nt: TGTGCCAGCAGCTTGGAACAGGTTCGCACCGGGGAGCTGTTTTTT
j_gene: TRBJ2-2
abundance: NA
v_gene: TRBV5-6
d_gene: NA

CDR3aa: CASSSTGGQETQYF
CDR3nt: TGCGCCAGCAGCTCGACAGGGGGTCAAGAGACCCAGTACTTC
j_gene: TRBJ2-5
abundance: NA
v_gene: TRBV5-1
d_gene: TRBD1

CDR3aa: CASSLDHRGFYGYTF
CDR3nt: TGTGCCAGCAGCTTAGACCACAGGGGGTTCTATGGCTACACCTTC
j_gene: TRBJ1-2
abundance: NA
v_gene: TRBV7-9
d_gene: TRBD1

CDR3aa: CASSLRDRGTEAFF
CDR3nt: TGTGCCAGCAGCTTAAGGGACAGGGGCACTGAAGCTTTCTTT
j_gene: TRBJ1-1
abundance: NA
v_gene: TRBV5-4
d_gene: TRBD1

CDR3aa: CASSPREWSWGYTF
CDR3nt: TGTGCCAGCAGCCCGCGCGAATGGTCGTGGGGCTACACCTTC
j_gene: TRBJ1-2
abundance: NA
v_gene: TRBV14
d_gene: NA

CDR3aa: CASSLGGQGREKLFF
CDR3nt: TGTGCCAGCAGCTTAGGCGGGCAGGGAAGAGAAAAACTGTTTTTT
j_gene: TRBJ1-4
abundance: few
v_gene: TRBV5-4
d_gene: NA

CDR3aa: CASSLEWHIDSPLHF
CDR3nt: TGTGCCAGCAGCTTAGAATGGCACATTGATTCACCCCTCCACTTT
j_gene: TRBJ1-6
abundance: NA
v_gene: TRBV7-2
d_gene: NA

CDR3aa: CASTPGQLGPLYGYTF
CDR3nt: TGTGCCAGCACTCCGGGACAGCTAGGCCCCTTATATGGCTACACCTTC
j_gene: TRBJ1-2
abundance: NA
v_gene: TRBV2
d_gene: TRBD1

CDR3aa: CSAVPVHEQFF
CDR3nt: TGCAGTGCTGTCCCCGTACATGAGCAGTTCTTC
j_gene: TRBJ2-1
abundance: NA
v_gene: TRBV20-1
d_gene: NA

CDR3aa: CASSQNSPSGGNTDTQYF
CDR3nt: TGCGCCAGCAGCCAAAATTCTCCTAGCGGGGGGAACACAGATACGCAGTATTTT
j_gene: TRBJ2-3
abundance: NA
v_gene: TRBV5-1
d_gene: TRBD2

CDR3aa: CATSRGGSSTDTQYF
CDR3nt: TGTGCCACCAGTAGGGGCGGGAGCAGCACAGATACGCAGTATTTT
j_gene: TRBJ2-3
abundance: NA
v_gene: TRBV24-1
d_gene: TRBD2

CDR3aa: CASSSRGFDTEAFF
CDR3nt: TGCGCCAGCAGCTCCAGGGGATTTGACACTGAAGCTTTCTTT
j_gene: TRBJ1-1
abundance: once
v_gene: TRBV5-1
d_gene: NA

CDR3aa: CASSPRDGGFQGYTF
CDR3nt: TGTGCCAGCTCACCCCGGGACGGGGGCTTTCAAGGCTACACCTTC
j_gene: TRBJ1-2
abundance: NA
v_gene: TRBV18
d_gene: NA

CDR3aa: CASSLQGDGSPLHF
CDR3nt: TGCGCCAGCAGCTTACAGGGAGACGGTTCACCCCTCCACTTT
j_gene: TRBJ1-6
abundance: NA
v_gene: TRBV5-1
d_gene: NA

CDR3aa: CASSERAPLNIQYF
CDR3nt: TGTGCCAGCAGTGAAAGGGCTCCATTAAACATTCAGTACTTC
j_gene: TRBJ2-4
abundance: NA
v_gene: TRBV2
d_gene: NA

CDR3aa: CASGDRVYGYTF
CDR3nt: TGTGCCAGCGGGGACAGGGTCTATGGCTACACCTTC
j_gene: TRBJ1-2
abundance: NA
v_gene: TRBV27
d_gene: TRBD1

CDR3aa: CASSPFMIDRGRYYGYTF
CDR3nt: TGTGCCAGCTCACCCTTTATGATCGACAGGGGGAGATACTATGGCTACACCTTC
j_gene: TRBJ1-2
abundance: NA
v_gene: TRBV18
d_gene: TRBD1

CDR3aa: CASSQARGAFRETQYF
CDR3nt: TGTGCCAGCAGCCAAGCGCGGGGGGCCTTCCGGGAGACCCAGTACTTC
j_gene: TRBJ2-5
abundance: NA
v_gene: TRBV7-9
d_gene: TRBD2

CDR3aa: CASSLSGPPYNEQFF
CDR3nt: TGTGCCAGCAGCTTAAGCGGGCCCCCCTACAATGAGCAGTTCTTC
j_gene: TRBJ2-1
abundance: NA
v_gene: TRBV7-3
d_gene: NA

CDR3aa: CASSEDLNTEAFF
CDR3nt: TGCGCCAGCAGTGAGGACTTGAACACTGAAGCTTTCTTT
j_gene: TRBJ1-1
abundance: NA
v_gene: TRBV10-1
d_gene: NA

CDR3aa: CASSFLAGEVYEQYF
CDR3nt: TGTGCCAGCAGTTTTCTAGCGGGGGAAGTGTACGAGCAGTACTTC
j_gene: TRBJ2-7
abundance: NA
v_gene: TRBV11-2
d_gene: TRBD2

CDR3aa: CASSVLAGGPSVTDTQYF
CDR3nt: TGTGCCAGCAGCGTACTAGCGGGGGGGCCTAGTGTCACAGATACGCAGTATTTT
j_gene: TRBJ2-3
abundance: NA
v_gene: TRBV9
d_gene: TRBD2

CDR3aa: CASSVGGSYEQYF
CDR3nt: TGTGCCAGCAGTGTCGGTGGCTCCTACGAGCAGTACTTC
j_gene: TRBJ2-7
abundance: NA
v_gene: TRBV12-3/TRBV12-4
d_gene: NA

CDR3aa: CASSLWDSLETQYF
CDR3nt: TGTGCCAGCAGCTTGTGGGACAGCCTAGAGACCCAGTACTTC
j_gene: TRBJ2-5
abundance: NA
v_gene: TRBV5-6
d_gene: TRBD1

CDR3aa: CASSSSRDTEAFF
CDR3nt: TGTGCCAGCAGCTCTTCCAGGGACACTGAAGCTTTCTTT
j_gene: TRBJ1-1
abundance: once
v_gene: TRBV7-9
d_gene: NA

CDR3aa: CASTRSTGAIPKQYF
CDR3nt: TGTGCCAGCACCCGGAGTACAGGGGCAATCCCTAAGCAGTACTTC
j_gene: TRBJ2-7
abundance: NA
v_gene: TRBV6-5
d_gene: TRBD1